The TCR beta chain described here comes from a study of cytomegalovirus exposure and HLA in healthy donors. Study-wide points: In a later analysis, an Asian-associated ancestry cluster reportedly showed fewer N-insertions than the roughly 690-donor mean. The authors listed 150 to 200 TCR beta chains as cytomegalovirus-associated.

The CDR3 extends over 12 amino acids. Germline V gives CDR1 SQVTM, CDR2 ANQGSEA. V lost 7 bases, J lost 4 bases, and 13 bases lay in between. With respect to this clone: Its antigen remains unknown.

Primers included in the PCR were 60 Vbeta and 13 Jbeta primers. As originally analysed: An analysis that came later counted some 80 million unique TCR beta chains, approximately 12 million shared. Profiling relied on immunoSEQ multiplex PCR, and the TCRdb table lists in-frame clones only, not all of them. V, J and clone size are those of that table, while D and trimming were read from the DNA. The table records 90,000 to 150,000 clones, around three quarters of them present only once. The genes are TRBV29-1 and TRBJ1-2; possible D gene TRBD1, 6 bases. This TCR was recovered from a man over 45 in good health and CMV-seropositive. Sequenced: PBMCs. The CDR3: CSATGSPYGYTF. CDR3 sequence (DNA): TGCAGCGCAACAGGGTCCCCCTATGGCTACACCTTC. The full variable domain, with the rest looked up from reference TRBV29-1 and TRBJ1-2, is SAVISQKPSRDICQRGTSLTIQCQVDSQVTMMFWYRQQPGQSLTLIATANQGSEATYESGFVIDKFPISRPNLTFSTLTVSNMSPEDSSIYLCSATGSPYGYTFGSGTRLTVV.